This record looks at one T cell receptor beta chain sequence and its context. Its specificity is not known. The sample comes from a study of shared clonotypes between healthy human individuals. General study points: Sampling used blood alone; tissue repertoires probably differ.

The naive CD8 population came from CD45RO-negative cells selected for CCR7, without terminally differentiated effector memory CD45RA+ cells. Looked up from germline, CDR1 is SGHAT and CDR2 is FQNNGV. The CDR3 sequence is 20 residues long. Trimming cost V 0 bases and J 2 bases; bases outside gene matches: 11. Sequencing was at deep level. The authors distributed each subset's genomic DNA evenly over several immunoSEQ plates. Produced via immunoSEQ multiplex PCR; TCRdb's table is partial and in-frame only. The sample holds roughly 2.1 million clones, under 95% seen once. The chain is built from TRBV11-2 and TRBJ2-1, with 12 nucleotides matching TRBD2. The sample taken for sequencing was naive CD8+ T cells from PBMCs. The source is a man between 18 and 29 years old in good health. Some clones in this sample may be carry-over from other donors' samples. The CDR3 loop reads CASSLEALAGGPFPYNEQFF. The CDR3 nucleotides are TGTGCCAGCAGCTTAGAGGCTCTAGCGGGAGGGCCTTTTCCCTACAATGAGCAGTTCTTC.